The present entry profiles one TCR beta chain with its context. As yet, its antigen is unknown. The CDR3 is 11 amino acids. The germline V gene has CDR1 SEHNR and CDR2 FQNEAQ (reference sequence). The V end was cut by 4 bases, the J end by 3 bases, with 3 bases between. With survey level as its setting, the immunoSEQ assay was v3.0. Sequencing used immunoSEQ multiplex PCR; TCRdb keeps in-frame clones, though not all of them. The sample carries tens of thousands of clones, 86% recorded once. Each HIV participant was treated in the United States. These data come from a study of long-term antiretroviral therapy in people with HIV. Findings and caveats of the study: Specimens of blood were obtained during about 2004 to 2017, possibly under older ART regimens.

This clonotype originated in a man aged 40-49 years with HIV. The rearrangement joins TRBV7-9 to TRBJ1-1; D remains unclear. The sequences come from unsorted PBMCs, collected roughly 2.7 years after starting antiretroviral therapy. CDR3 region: CASSSYTEAFF. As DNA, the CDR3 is TGTGCCAGCAGCTCTTACACTGAAGCTTTCTTT.